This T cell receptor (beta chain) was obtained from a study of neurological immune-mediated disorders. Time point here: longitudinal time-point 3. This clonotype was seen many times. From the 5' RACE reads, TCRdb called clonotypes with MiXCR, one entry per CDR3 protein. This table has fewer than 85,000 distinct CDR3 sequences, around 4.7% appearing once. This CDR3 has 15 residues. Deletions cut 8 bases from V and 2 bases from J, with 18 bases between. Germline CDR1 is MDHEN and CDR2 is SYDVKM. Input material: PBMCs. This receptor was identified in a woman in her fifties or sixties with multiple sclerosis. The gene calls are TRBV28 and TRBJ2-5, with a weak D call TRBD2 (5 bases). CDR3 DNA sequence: TGTGCCAGCCGCACTCAGCCGGGGAGACAAGAGACCCAGTACTTC. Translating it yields CASRTQPGRQETQYF.